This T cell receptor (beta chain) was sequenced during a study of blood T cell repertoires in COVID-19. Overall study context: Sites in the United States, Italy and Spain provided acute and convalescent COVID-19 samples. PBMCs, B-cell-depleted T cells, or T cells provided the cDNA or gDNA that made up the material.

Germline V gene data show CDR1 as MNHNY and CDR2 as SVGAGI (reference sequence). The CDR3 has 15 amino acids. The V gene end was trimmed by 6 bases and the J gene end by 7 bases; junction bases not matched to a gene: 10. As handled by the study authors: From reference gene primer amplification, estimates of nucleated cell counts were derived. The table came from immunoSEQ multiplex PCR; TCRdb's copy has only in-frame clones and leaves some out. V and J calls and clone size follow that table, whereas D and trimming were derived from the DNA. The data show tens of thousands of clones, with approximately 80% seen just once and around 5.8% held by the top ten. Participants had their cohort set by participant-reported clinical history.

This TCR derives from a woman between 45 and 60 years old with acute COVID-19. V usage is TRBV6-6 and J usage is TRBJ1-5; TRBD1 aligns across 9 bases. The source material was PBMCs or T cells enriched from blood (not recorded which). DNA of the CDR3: TGTGCCAGCAGACCCGGGACAGGGCGGCCCCAGCCCCAGCATTTT. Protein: CASRPGTGRPQPQHF.